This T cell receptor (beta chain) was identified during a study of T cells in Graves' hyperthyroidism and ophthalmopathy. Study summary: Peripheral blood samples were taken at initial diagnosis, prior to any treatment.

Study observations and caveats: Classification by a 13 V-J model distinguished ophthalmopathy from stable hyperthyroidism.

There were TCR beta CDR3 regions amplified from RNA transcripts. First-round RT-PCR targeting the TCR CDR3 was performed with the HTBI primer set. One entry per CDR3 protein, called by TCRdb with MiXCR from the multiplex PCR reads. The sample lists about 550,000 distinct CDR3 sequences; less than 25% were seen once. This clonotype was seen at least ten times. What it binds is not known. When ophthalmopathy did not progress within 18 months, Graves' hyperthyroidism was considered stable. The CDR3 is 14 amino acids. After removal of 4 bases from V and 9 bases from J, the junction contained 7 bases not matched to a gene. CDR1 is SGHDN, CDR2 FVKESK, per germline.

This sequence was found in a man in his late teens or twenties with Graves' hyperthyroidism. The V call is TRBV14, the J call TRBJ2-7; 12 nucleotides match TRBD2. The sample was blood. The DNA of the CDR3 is TGTGCCAGCAGCCCGACTAGCGGGGGCCAAGGGCAGTACTTC. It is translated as CASSPTSGGQGQYF.